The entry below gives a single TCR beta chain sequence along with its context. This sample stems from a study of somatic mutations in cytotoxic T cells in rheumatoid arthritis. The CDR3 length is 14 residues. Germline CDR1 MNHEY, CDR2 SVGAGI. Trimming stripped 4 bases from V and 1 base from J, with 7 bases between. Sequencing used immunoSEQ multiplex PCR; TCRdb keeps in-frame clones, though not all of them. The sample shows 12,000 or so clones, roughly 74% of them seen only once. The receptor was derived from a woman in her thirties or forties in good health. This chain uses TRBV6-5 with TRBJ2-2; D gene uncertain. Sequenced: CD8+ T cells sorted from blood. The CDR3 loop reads CASSFGMNTGELFF. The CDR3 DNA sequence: TGTGCCAGCAGTTTTGGGATGAACACCGGGGAGCTGTTTTTT.